This TCR beta chain stems from a study of cytomegalovirus exposure and HLA in healthy donors. Both 60 Vbeta primers and 13 Jbeta primers went into the PCR. TCRdb keeps only in-frame clones here, not all; method: immunoSEQ multiplex PCR. The sample carries tens of thousands of clones, under 85% recorded once. CDR1 is SEHNR, CDR2 FQNEAQ, per germline (reference sequence). The length of the CDR3 is 16 residues. The ends lost 4 bases at V and 4 bases at J; junction bases unmatched: 8. The sequencing sample was made of PBMCs. The rearrangement joins TRBV7-9 to TRBJ1-5; 9 nucleotides match TRBD1. The sequence was obtained from a male donor in good health and CMV-seronegative. In DNA form, the CDR3 reads TGTGCCAGCAGCTCGGGGACAGGGTCCTCTAATCAGCCCCAGCATTTT. It encodes CASSSGTGSSNQPQHF.